This entry is about one TCR beta chain. The V gene lost 2 bases and the J gene lost 1 base, with 12 bases spanning the gap. In germline, CDR1 is MNHEY, CDR2 SVGEGT. The CDR3 extends over 16 amino acids. This specimen comes from a study of blood T cell repertoires in COVID-19. About the study: T cells, B-cell-depleted T cells, or PBMCs supplied cDNA or gDNA.

In the study's own analysis: Reference gene primer amplification in the assay estimated nucleated cell counts. TCRdb's table, derived via immunoSEQ multiplex PCR, lists solely in-frame clones and lacks some. V and J calls and clone size are copied from that table; D and trimming were computed from the DNA. The sample carries 250,000 or so clones, 86% recorded once. Specimen: peripheral blood. The source of this sequence is a young woman with active or convalescent COVID-19. This rearrangement joins TRBV6-2 or TRBV6-3 to TRBJ1-5, with a possible D match to TRBD1 (6 bases). CDR3 in amino acids: CASSYLTGLSNQPQHF. CDR3 coding DNA: TGTGCCAGCAGTTACCTAACAGGGCTGAGCAATCAGCCCCAGCATTTT.